A single T cell receptor (beta chain) is shown here with its context. Its antigen is unknown. J was trimmed by 6 bases and V by 0 bases; bases with no gene match: 9. From germline, CDR1 is MDHEN and CDR2 SYDVKM. The CDR3 extends over 16 amino acids. This entry belongs to a study of T cell responses to AZD1222 COVID-19 vaccine. Study at large: Samples with a second dose at about 4 or about 12 weeks were pooled together. General study points: The donor cohort was predominantly white British with a female majority, and clonal diversity may have been underestimated. There were vaccine-associated CD4 TCRs across spike, dominant at 160-218 and 743-854. Reportedly, nearly half of unique spike TCRs recognized epitopes outside B.1.351/B.1.1.7 mutations.

Data came from immunoSEQ multiplex PCR; TCRdb stores just in-frame clones and leaves some out. The sample consists of 90,000 to 150,000 clones, just under 90% of them appearing once. This sample comprised peripheral blood, obtained on day 0 of AZD1222 vaccination. The chain carries TRBV28 and TRBJ2-7, with TRBD2 identical over 9 bases. The clonotype was recovered from an adult in good health. Here the CDR3 reads CASSLWGGSGGSEQYF. The CDR3 DNA reads as TGTGCCAGCAGTTTATGGGGCGGTAGCGGGGGCTCCGAGCAGTACTTC.